A single sample gave rise to the 24 T cell receptor beta chains below, sequenced in a study of tumor and adjacent non-tumor tissue in lung cancer. The template was RNA from unsorted bulk tissue. A modified ARM-PCR protocol with three rounds of nested PCR amplified TCRbeta. TCRdb re-called the multiplex PCR reads with MiXCR, one entry per CDR3 protein. Here the sample spans some 200,000 distinct CDR3 sequences, roughly 70% being singletons. Material: lung tumor tissue. These receptors came from a man in his sixties with non-small cell lung cancer.

Details on this clonotype: One end of the junction fails to match germline, which may point to a read error. The V gene is TRBV28, the J gene TRBJ2-7, with a tentative D call TRBD2 (5 bases). Germline V CDR1 and CDR2: MDHEN, SYDVKM. The CDR3 covers 15 residues. CDR3 DNA sequence: TGTGCCAGCAGTCACTTATCGGGGAAAGCCTACGAACAGTACTTC. This sequence encodes CASSHLSGKAYEQYF. Drawing the rest from reference TRBV28 and TRBJ2-7, the complete variable domain is DVKVTQSSRYLVKRTGEKVFLECVQDMDHENMFWYRQDPGLGLRLIYFSYDVKMKEKGDIPEGYSVSREKKERFSLILESASTNQTSMYLCASSHLSGKAYEQYFGPGTRLTVT.

This rearrangement joins TRBV6-2 or TRBV6-3 to TRBJ2-7; D is unclear. The CDR3 contains 11 residues. Germline V gene lookup returns CDR1 MNHEY and CDR2 SVGEGT. V shed 5 bases and J shed 2 bases, with 4 bases lying between them. The CDR3 DNA reads TGTGCCAGCAGTCGTACCTACGAGCAGTACTTC. It is translated as CASSRTYEQYF.

The chain is built from TRBV12-3 or TRBV12-4 and TRBJ2-5, with 7 bases aligning to TRBD1. CDR3 length: 12 residues. The V and J ends lost 8 bases and 4 bases, in that order; junction bases with no gene match: 4. CDR3 loop: CASCAGGETQYF. The CDR3 DNA follows: TGTGCCAGCTGTGCAGGGGGAGAGACCCAGTACTTC.

Of note for this clonotype: Germline is not matched at one junction end, which may reflect a read error. V is TRBV24-1 and J is TRBJ2-1; D might be TRBD2 (6 bases). The CDR3 is made up of 18 amino acids. Per the germline V gene, CDR1 is KGHDR and CDR2 is SFDVKD. The CDR3 reads CATCDSGSGTRRMNGQFF. In DNA, the CDR3 is TGTGCCACCTGTGATTCGGGTTCCGGGACTCGTAGGATGAATGGGCAGTTCTTC.

This clonotype has a handful of counts. One base away lies a much larger clone, so this may be a sequencing read error. The chain couples TRBV20-1 to TRBJ1-1; D gene ambiguous. Trimming stripped 6 bases from V and 1 base from J, with 12 bases between. The CDR3 spans 13 residues. Germline CDR1 and CDR2: DFQATT and SNEGSKA (reference sequence). The CDR3 sequence is CSALGTTNTEAFF. DNA of the CDR3: TGCAGTGCCCTGGGAACGACGAACACTGAAGCTTTCTTT.

Details on this clonotype: Relative to the germline gene, one junction end is altered; a read error may explain this. This chain joins TRBV4-2 and TRBJ1-2; D not certain. There are 16 residues in the CDR3. The V gene's germline CDR1 is LGHNA and CDR2 YNFKEQ. As DNA, the CDR3 is TGTGCCAGCACCCAAGGTGTAAGATCGGCCGCGTGGGGCTACACCTTC. Residues: CASTQGVRSAAWGYTF.

Comments on this clonotype: One end of the junction is discordant with germline, which a read error may explain. The chain employs TRBV20-1 and TRBJ2-5; 7 positions match TRBD2. This CDR3 has 17 amino acids. In germline, CDR1 is DFQATT, CDR2 SNEGSKA (reference sequence). The CDR3 DNA follows: TGCAGTGCTAGAGGTCTACACAGTGCGGGAGTCTCAGAGACCCATTACTTC. It yields the protein CSARGLHSAGVSETHYF.

This clonotype has a count of ten or more. The rearrangement uses TRBV11-3 and TRBJ2-7, with TRBD1 as a possible D gene (6 bases). The CDR3 is made up of 13 amino acids. The germline V and J ends were trimmed by 5 bases and 2 bases, with 10 bases remaining between them. Germline loops: CDR1 SGHNT, CDR2 YENEEA. CDR3 bases: TGTGCCAGCAGCGAGAGGGACACCTACGAGCAGTACTTC. As protein: CASSERDTYEQYF.

As concerns this clonotype: At one of its ends the junction is not consistent with the germline gene, which may arise from a read error. V usage is TRBV20-1 and J usage is TRBJ2-7; the match to TRBD1 covers 11 bases. The CDR3 is 15 amino acids. Per the germline V gene, CDR1 is DFQATT and CDR2 is SNEGSKA (reference sequence). The CDR3 region is CSAEGGTGGSSEQYF. The CDR3 nucleotides are TGTAGTGCCGAGGGTGGGACAGGGGGTTCTAGCGAGCAGTACTTC.

The V call is TRBV7-8, the J call TRBJ1-5; D not resolved. CDR1 is SGHVS, CDR2 FQNEAQ, per germline. The ends were cut back, 6 bases at V and 6 bases at J, with 24 bases in the middle. The CDR3 consists of 17 residues. CDR3 nucleotide sequence: TGTGCCAGCAGTCTCGACGTGGCAGGTCGGTTGGGTCAGCCCCAGCATTTT. Translation: CASSLDVAGRLGQPQHF. Together with reference TRBV7-8 and TRBJ1-5, the CDR3 gives the full variable domain: GAGVSQSPRYKVAKRGQDVALRCDPISGHVSLFWYQQALGQGPEFLTYFQNEAQLDKSGLPSDRFFAERPEGSVSTLKIQRTQQEDSAVYLCASSLDVAGRLGQPQHFGDGTRLSIL.

There are a few counts of this clonotype. CDR3 coding DNA: TGTGCCAATAGTTACACTTCGACAGGTGCCTCCTACGAGCAGTACTTC. This codes for CANSYTSTGASYEQYF. The chain is built from TRBV6-5 and TRBJ2-7, with a weak D call TRBD1 (6 bases). The CDR3 length is 16 residues. V was clipped by 10 bases and J by 0 bases, with 22 bases between them. Germline CDR1 is MNHEY and CDR2 is SVGAGI.

As to this clonotype: A clone one base away is much larger, so this may be a read error. The rearrangement links TRBV10-1 to TRBJ1-1; weak D call: TRBD1 (5 bases). Germline assignment: CDR1 WNHNN and CDR2 SYGVQD (reference sequence). Trimming pared 3 bases from V and 6 bases from J, leaving 14 bases between. There are 14 residues in the CDR3. The CDR3, as DNA: TGCGCCAGCAGTGAATACAGGCCGTCCGCTGAAGCTTTCTTT. It encodes CASSEYRPSAEAFF.

This clonotype was observed a handful of times. The chain combines TRBV7-9 with TRBJ1-5; no definite D call. V was clipped by 4 bases and J by 3 bases, with 10 bases between them. This CDR3 contains 14 residues. Germline assignment: CDR1 SEHNR and CDR2 FQNEAQ (reference sequence). In nucleotides, the CDR3 is TGTGCCAGCAGCTCCTTCGGGTTCAATCAGCCCCAGCATTTT. This sequence encodes CASSSFGFNQPQHF.

In its sample, this clonotype was seen a few times. The chain carries TRBV12-3 or TRBV12-4 and TRBJ2-7, with D tentatively TRBD1 or TRBD2 (5 bases each). This CDR3 is 13 amino acids long. Trimming took 6 bases from V and 5 from J, leaving 14 bases between them. Here the CDR3 reads CASRLPGTHEQYF. DNA for the CDR3: TGTGCCAGCAGGCTACCGGGGACCCACGAGCAGTACTTC.

The genes are TRBV20-1 and TRBJ2-1, with D unresolved. CDR1 and CDR2 (germline): DFQATT, SNEGSKA (reference sequence). Trimming removed 5 bases from V and 10 bases from J, with 15 bases in between. This CDR3 comprises 12 residues. The CDR3 sequence is CSAHPKSVEQFF. Written as DNA, the CDR3 is TGCAGTGCTCATCCAAAGAGCGTAGAGCAGTTCTTC.

This clonotype was seen more than once but under ten times. This chain connects TRBV20-1 to TRBJ2-5; no firm D call. The CDR3 length is 13 residues. V lost 0 bases and J 8 bases, leaving 13 bases between the germline ends. The germline CDR1 and CDR2 sequences are DFQATT and SNEGSKA (reference sequence). In DNA, the CDR3 is TGCAGTGCTAGAGATCGGTCCAAAAGTACCCAGTACTTC. This codes for CSARDRSKSTQYF.

This chain connects TRBV20-1 to TRBJ2-7; 9 bases are shared with TRBD1. The CDR3 has 16 residues. Germline lookup yields CDR1 DFQATT and CDR2 SNEGSKA (reference sequence). After removal of 8 bases from V and 2 bases from J, the junction contained 16 bases not matched to a gene. The chain's CDR3 is CSSHLSGTGSPYEQYF. The CDR3 DNA reads as TGCAGTTCTCATTTGAGCGGGACAGGGTCCCCCTACGAGCAGTACTTC.

The chain recombines TRBV6-2 or TRBV6-3 with TRBJ2-7; tentative D call: TRBD2 (5 bases). The CDR3 is 15 residues long. Germline CDR1 MNHEY, CDR2 SVGEGT. V lost 10 bases and J 0 bases, leaving 19 bases between the germline ends. The CDR3 nucleotides read TGTGCCAACAGCCCTTATTTAGGGAGCTCCTACGAGCAGTACTTC. Translation: CANSPYLGSSYEQYF.

With respect to this clonotype: The junction differs from germline at one of its ends, possibly a read error. DNA of the CDR3: TGCGCCAGCAGCCAAGATCGGGGGCCCCCTTGGGAGTACGATCAGTACTTC. This gives the protein CASSQDRGPPWEYDQYF. The chain combines TRBV4-3 with TRBJ2-7; D possibly matches TRBD1 or TRBD2 (6 bases each). CDR1 and CDR2 (germline): LGHNA, YSLEER. The CDR3 is made up of 17 amino acids.

This rearrangement joins TRBV20-1 to TRBJ2-1; D not resolved. Trimming removed 1 base from V and 6 bases from J, with 10 bases in between. There are 13 residues in the CDR3. Per germline, CDR1 DFQATT and CDR2 SNEGSKA (reference sequence). CDR3 region: CSARGPASNEQFF. CDR3 nucleotide sequence: TGCAGTGCTAGAGGACCAGCGAGCAATGAGCAGTTCTTC.

About this clonotype: An end of the junction differs from the germline gene, which may be a read error. This rearrangement joins TRBV7-8 to TRBJ2-2; D is tentatively TRBD1 or TRBD2 (6 bases each). Germline V lookup: CDR1 SGHVS, CDR2 FQNEAQ. The CDR3 is 13 residues long. The CDR3 bases are TGTGCCAGCAACTTCGGGGGCGGCGGGGAGCTGTTGTTT. Translated, it gives CASNFGGGGELLF.

This chain uses TRBV11-2 with TRBJ1-1, with D hard to call. The CDR3 sequence is 13 residues long. Deletions cut 6 bases from V and 7 bases from J, with 15 bases between. CDR1 and CDR2 (germline): SGHAT, FQNNGV. The CDR3 DNA sequence: TGTGCCAGCAGTTTCCATAGGGTGAGTGAAGCTTTCTTT. It yields the protein CASSFHRVSEAFF.

With regard to this clonotype: The germline gene is not matched at one end of the junction; a read error may be the cause. This sequence joins TRBV6-1 and TRBJ1-5; unclear D gene. Germline V gene sequence: CDR1 MNHNS, CDR2 SASEGT. This CDR3 region has 12 residues. The DNA for the CDR3 is TGTGCCAGCATGCCGCTGAATCAGTCCCAGCATTTT. Residues: CASMPLNQSQHF.

Note on this clonotype: One junction end disagrees with the germline gene, perhaps due to a read error. The chain uses TRBV12-3 or TRBV12-4 and TRBJ1-2; the D is unclear. The CDR3 is 13 residues long. DNA of the CDR3: TGTGCCAGCAGTGAACAAGTTAACTATGGCTGCACATTC. As protein: CASSEQVNYGCTF.